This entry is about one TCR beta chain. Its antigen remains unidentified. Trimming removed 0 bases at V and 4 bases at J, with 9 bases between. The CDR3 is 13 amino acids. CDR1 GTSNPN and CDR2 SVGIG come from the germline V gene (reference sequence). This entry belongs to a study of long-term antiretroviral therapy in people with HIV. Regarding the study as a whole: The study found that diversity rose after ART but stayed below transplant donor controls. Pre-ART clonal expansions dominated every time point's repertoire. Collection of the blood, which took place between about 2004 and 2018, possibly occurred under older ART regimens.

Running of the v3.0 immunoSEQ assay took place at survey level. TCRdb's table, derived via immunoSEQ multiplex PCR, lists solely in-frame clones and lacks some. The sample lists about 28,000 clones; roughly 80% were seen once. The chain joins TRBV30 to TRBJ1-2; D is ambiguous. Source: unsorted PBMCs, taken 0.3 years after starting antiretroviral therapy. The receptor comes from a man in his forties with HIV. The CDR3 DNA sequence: TGTGCCTGGAGTGTAGGCAGCTCCTATGGCTACACCTTC. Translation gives CAWSVGSSYGYTF.